The present TCR beta chain was sequenced within a study of spatial heterogeneity in lung cancer. Study background: Within raw reads, each unique TCR and UMI combination appeared on average more than ten times. General study results and limits: Expanded tumor TCRs that were ubiquitous appeared in blood more at resection than follow-up.

Stated time point: sample taken at primary tumor resection. No cell sorting; template was whole RNA from tumor, lung tissue or PBMC. Unique molecular identifiers, one per molecule, were present on every TCR cDNA molecule. Each CDR3 protein gets one entry after TCRdb re-called the 5' RACE reads with MiXCR. The repertoire holds roughly 80,000 distinct CDR3 sequences, with roughly 8% as singletons. Trimming stripped 3 bases from V and 7 bases from J, with 10 bases between. CDR1 KGHSH and CDR2 LQKENI come from the germline V gene. The CDR3 contains 13 residues. In its sample, this clonotype was seen a few times. Its target is not known.

The genes are TRBV18 and TRBJ1-5, with D perhaps TRBD1 (6 bases). The sequenced sample was PBMCs, obtained at surgery. The receptor was isolated from a male donor with early-stage non-small cell lung cancer. This CDR3 is CASSPTGGQPQHF. The CDR3 bases are TGTGCCAGCTCACCGACAGGAGGCCAGCCCCAGCATTTT. Based on the CDR3 plus reference TRBV18 and TRBJ1-5, the full variable domain is NAGVMQNPRHLVRRRGQEARLRCSPMKGHSHVYWYRQLPEEGLKFMVYLQKENIIDESGMPKERFSAEFPKEGPSILRIQQVVRGDSAAYFCASSPTGGQPQHFGDGTRLSIL.